The 8 T cell receptor beta chains below were found in one sample sequenced in a study of vaccination and CD4 T cells after COVID-19. Treatment indicated: roughly 11-day PBMC culture with coronavirus spike peptide pools or control peptides (ViraFEST assay). The Oncomine TCR Beta short-read assay sequenced DNA from cultured CD4+ T cells. TCRdb itself ran the PCR reads through MiXCR, one entry per CDR3 protein. Here the sample spans some 16,000 distinct CDR3 sequences, roughly 36% being singletons. Antigens for these TCRs are unknown. The starting material was CD4+ T cells from blood, cultured in vitro, obtained before SARS-CoV-2 vaccination. The receptor source for this set is a human donor who received a COVID-19 vaccine.

The chain recombines TRBV6-1 with TRBJ1-4, with a weak D call TRBD1 (5 bases). CDR3 length: 13 residues. From germline, CDR1 is MNHNS and CDR2 SASEGT. V lost 3 bases and J 8 bases, leaving 10 bases between the germline ends. The CDR3 loop reads CASSDRVEEKLFF. The CDR3 region has the DNA TGTGCCAGCAGTGACAGGGTAGAGGAAAAACTGTTTTTT.

This clonotype was recorded a few times. This chain joins TRBV11-3 and TRBJ1-6; no firm D call. The CDR3 extends over 15 amino acids. Between the trimmed V and J ends, which lost 4 bases and 6 bases, there was a span of 13 bases. The germline V gene encodes CDR1 SGHNT and CDR2 YENEEA. The CDR3 loop reads CASSSGRKVNSPLHF. Written as DNA, the CDR3 is TGTGCCAGCAGCTCCGGAAGGAAGGTTAATTCACCCCTCCACTTT.

The V gene is TRBV19, the J gene TRBJ1-2; D unresolved. Germline assignment: CDR1 LNHDA and CDR2 SQIVND (reference sequence). This CDR3 contains 12 residues. V was clipped by 5 bases and J by 0 bases, with 4 bases between them. CDR3 amino acids: CASSVSNYGYTF. CDR3 bases: TGTGCCAGTAGTGTCTCTAACTATGGCTACACCTTC.

The rearrangement joins TRBV19 to TRBJ2-1; TRBD1 is a possible D gene (6 bases). Germline V gives CDR1 LNHDA, CDR2 SQIVND (reference sequence). The CDR3 has 14 amino acids. CDR3 nucleotide sequence: TGTGCGGGCGGGCACAGGGAGTTACACAATGAGCAGTTCTTC. Protein product: CAGGHRELHNEQFF.

This rearrangement joins TRBV6-1 to TRBJ2-5; 10 bases fit TRBD2. The germline V gene encodes CDR1 MNHNS and CDR2 SASEGT. With V trimmed by 6 bases and J by 0 bases, 13 bases remained unmatched. The CDR3 has 18 amino acids. The CDR3 region is CASSTRPSGGEYQETQYF. CDR3 nucleotide sequence: TGTGCCAGCAGCACACGGCCTAGCGGGGGAGAGTACCAAGAGACCCAGTACTTC.

The chain is built from TRBV7-3 and TRBJ1-2, with 7 nucleotides matching TRBD1. This CDR3 is 13 amino acids long. The V gene's germline CDR1 is SGHTA and CDR2 FQGTGA. V trimming: 5 bases; J trimming: 8 bases; junction bases outside the gene matches: 8. CDR3 sequence: CASSPTGATGYTF. CDR3 bases: TGTGCCAGCAGCCCTACAGGGGCGACCGGCTACACCTTC.

This rearrangement joins TRBV25-1 to TRBJ2-7; D remains ambiguous. Germline lookup yields CDR1 MGHDK and CDR2 SYGVNS. The CDR3 loop spans 15 amino acids. Between the trimmed V and J ends, which lost 3 bases and 2 bases, there was a span of 14 bases. For the CDR3, the DNA is TGTGCCAGCAGTGAGGGTACGGCCCCCGCCTACGAGCAGTACTTC. This gives the protein CASSEGTAPAYEQYF.

The genes are TRBV28 and TRBJ1-5, with 8 bases that match TRBD1. In germline, CDR1 is MDHEN, CDR2 SYDVKM. The J segment lost 5 bases and the V segment lost 3 bases, leaving 6 bases of the junction unmatched. The CDR3 is 15 residues long. CDR3 in DNA: TGTGCCAGCAGTTTGTCCGGGACAGGAGATCAGCCCCAGCATTTT. The encoded protein is CASSLSGTGDQPQHF.